Shown below are 10 T cell receptor beta chains from a single sample sequenced in a study of OX40 agonist ivuxolimab in advanced cancers. TCRdb's copy holds only in-frame clones and misses some; the assay was immunoSEQ multiplex PCR. The sample has 42,000 or so clones; around 84% are singletons. The sequencing used CD4+ or CD8+ T cells sorted from blood, collected in a trial of the OX40 agonist ivuxolimab. These receptors were obtained from an adult with an advanced solid tumor such as melanoma, head and neck, liver or kidney cancer.

The chain joins TRBV21-1 to TRBJ1-1; the DNA was not used to check the table's D call, TRBD1. TRBV21-1 is annotated as a pseudogene. The length of the CDR3 is 15 residues. The chain's CDR3 is CASSERRVLGTEAFF. The CDR3 nucleotides are TGTGCCAGCAGCGAACGCAGGGTATTAGGCACTGAAGCTTTCTTT.

This chain connects TRBV5-4 to TRBJ2-3, with D maybe TRBD2 (5 bases). V shed 0 bases and J shed 1 base, with 9 bases lying between them. The germline V gene encodes CDR1 SGHNT and CDR2 YYREEE (reference sequence). The CDR3 consists of 15 residues. As DNA, the CDR3 is TGTGCCAGCAGCTTGGGCCCCGGGGGCACAGATACGCAGTATTTT. It yields the protein CASSLGPGGTDTQYF.

The V call is TRBV6-5, the J call TRBJ2-5; D assignment may be TRBD1 or TRBD2 (5 bases each). This CDR3 is 14 amino acids long. The germline CDR1 and CDR2 sequences are MNHEY and SVGAGI. V dropped 5 bases and J dropped 5 bases, with 15 bases sitting between them. CDR3 DNA sequence: TGTGCCAGCAGTGAATTCGGGGCCCGGGAGACCCAGTACTTC. Protein product: CASSEFGARETQYF.

V usage is TRBV5-6 and J usage is TRBJ2-7, with D possibly being TRBD1 or TRBD2 (5 bases each). The CDR3 covers 14 residues. Per germline, CDR1 SGHDT and CDR2 YYEEEE. V lost 0 bases to trimming and J lost 2 bases, with 9 bases between them. CDR3: CASSLGDDTYEQYV. The CDR3, as DNA: TGTGCCAGCAGCTTGGGGGACGACACCTACGAGCAGTACGTC.

This sequence joins TRBV7-9 and TRBJ2-3; the match to TRBD2 covers 7 bases. The germline V gene encodes CDR1 SEHNR and CDR2 FQNEAQ (reference sequence). The CDR3 is made up of 12 amino acids. As DNA, the CDR3 is TGTGCTTCGGGGGGTAGCACAGATACGCAGTATTTT. Its translation: CASGGSTDTQYF.

This clone was seen a few times. The V gene is TRBV7-9, the J gene TRBJ2-2; D is uncertain. Germline V gene data show CDR1 as SEHNR and CDR2 as FQNEAQ (reference sequence). This CDR3 is built from 12 residues. V was cut by 8 bases and J by 1 base, with 5 bases left in between. DNA for the CDR3: TGTGCCAGCTACAGGAACACCGGGGAGCTGTTTTTT. Translating gives CASYRNTGELFF.

V gene TRBV6-5 combines with J gene TRBJ2-3, with 7 positions matching TRBD2. J lost 5 bases, V lost 2 bases, and 1 base had no gene match. In germline, CDR1 is MNHEY, CDR2 SVGAGI. This CDR3 has 13 amino acids. The CDR3 spells CASSYPGGDTQYF. For the CDR3, the DNA is TGTGCCAGCAGTTACCCGGGAGGAGATACGCAGTATTTT.

This chain connects TRBV6-5 to TRBJ1-6, with 9 positions matching TRBD1. CDR1 and CDR2 from the germline V gene are MNHEY and SVGAGI. The J segment lost 6 bases and the V segment lost 5 bases, leaving 5 bases of the junction unmatched. The CDR3 totals 15 residues. The DNA for the CDR3 is TGTGCCAGCAGTCAGGGACAGGGTTCTAATTCACCCCTCCACTTT. This sequence encodes CASSQGQGSNSPLHF.

This clone has more than one count but fewer than ten. The chain joins TRBV7-2 to TRBJ1-6; 8 bases are a match to TRBD1. V shed 1 base, J shed 7 bases, and the junction held 6 bases outside the gene matches. The CDR3 runs 16 residues. Per the germline V gene, CDR1 is SGHTA and CDR2 is FQGNSA. CDR3 bases: TGTGCCAGCAGCTTAGTCCCGACAGGGGACAATTCACCCCTCCACTTT. Protein sequence: CASSLVPTGDNSPLHF.

The chain uses TRBV29-1 and TRBJ1-2; D remains unclear. V gave up 2 bases and J gave up 2 bases, with 9 bases separating them. The CDR3 contains 13 residues. Germline V gene sequence: CDR1 SQVTM, CDR2 ANQGSEA. The CDR3 DNA reads as TGCAGCGTTGAAATCGGAGTAAACTATGGCTACACCTTC. Amino acid sequence: CSVEIGVNYGYTF.